The subject of this entry is one TCR beta chain. Its antigen is currently unknown. The entry originates in a study of T cell responses to AZD1222 COVID-19 vaccine. Study-wide results and limits: Scientists sampled the repertoires only once the peak T cell response had passed.

The assay was immunoSEQ multiplex PCR, and TCRdb's table has in-frame clones only and misses some. Among just under 55,000 clones, around 92% were seen once, and the ten largest hold approximately 2%. Germline V gives CDR1 GTSNPN, CDR2 SVGIG (reference sequence). V gave up 1 base and J gave up 5 bases, with 6 bases separating them. The CDR3 runs 12 residues. This sequence originates from an adult in good health. Source: peripheral blood, taken on day 0 of AZD1222 vaccination. V gene TRBV30 combines with J gene TRBJ1-3; no clear D. The CDR3 sequence is CAWSDFRNTIYF. The CDR3 nucleotides are TGTGCCTGGAGTGACTTCCGAAACACCATATATTTT.